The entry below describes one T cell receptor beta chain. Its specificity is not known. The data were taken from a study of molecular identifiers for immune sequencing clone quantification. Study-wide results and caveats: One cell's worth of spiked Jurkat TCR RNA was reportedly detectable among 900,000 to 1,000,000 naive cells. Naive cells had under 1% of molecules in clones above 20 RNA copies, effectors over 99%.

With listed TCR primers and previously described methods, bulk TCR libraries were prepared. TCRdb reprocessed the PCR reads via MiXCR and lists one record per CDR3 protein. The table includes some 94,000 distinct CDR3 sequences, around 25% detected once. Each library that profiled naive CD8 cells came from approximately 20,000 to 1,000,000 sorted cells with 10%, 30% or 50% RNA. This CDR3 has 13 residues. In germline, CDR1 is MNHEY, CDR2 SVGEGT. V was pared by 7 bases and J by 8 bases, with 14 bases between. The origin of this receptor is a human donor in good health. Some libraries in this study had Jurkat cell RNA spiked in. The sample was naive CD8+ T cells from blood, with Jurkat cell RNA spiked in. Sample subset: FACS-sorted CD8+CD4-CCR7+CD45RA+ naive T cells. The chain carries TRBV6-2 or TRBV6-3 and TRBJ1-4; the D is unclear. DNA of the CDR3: TGTGCCAGCAATTTCGGGGTCTACGAAAAACTGTTTTTT. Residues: CASNFGVYEKLFF.